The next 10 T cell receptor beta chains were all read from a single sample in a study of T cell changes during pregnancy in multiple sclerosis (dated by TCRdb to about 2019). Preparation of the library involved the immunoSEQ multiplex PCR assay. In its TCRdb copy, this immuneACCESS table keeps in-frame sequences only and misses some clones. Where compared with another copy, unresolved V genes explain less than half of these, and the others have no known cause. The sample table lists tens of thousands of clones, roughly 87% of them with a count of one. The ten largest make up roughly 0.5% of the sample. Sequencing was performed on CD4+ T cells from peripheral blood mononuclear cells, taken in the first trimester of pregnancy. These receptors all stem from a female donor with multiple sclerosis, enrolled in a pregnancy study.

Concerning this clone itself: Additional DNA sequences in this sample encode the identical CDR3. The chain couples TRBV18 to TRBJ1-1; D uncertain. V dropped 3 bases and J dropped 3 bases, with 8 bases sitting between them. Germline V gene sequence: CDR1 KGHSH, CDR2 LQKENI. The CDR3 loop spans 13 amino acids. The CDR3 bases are TGTGCCAGCTCACCGGGTGAGGACACTGAAGCTTTCTTT. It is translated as CASSPGEDTEAFF.

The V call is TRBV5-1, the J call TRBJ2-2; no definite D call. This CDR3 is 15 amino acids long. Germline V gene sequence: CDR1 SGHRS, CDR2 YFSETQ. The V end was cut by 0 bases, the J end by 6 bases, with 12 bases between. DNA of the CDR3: TGCGCCAGCAGCTTGGAGGCTAGAGATGCCGGGGAGCTGTTTTTT. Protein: CASSLEARDAGELFF.

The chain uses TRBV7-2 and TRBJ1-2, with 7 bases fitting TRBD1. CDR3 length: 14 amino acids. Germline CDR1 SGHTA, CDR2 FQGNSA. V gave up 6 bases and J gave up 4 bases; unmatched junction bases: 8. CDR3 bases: TGTGCCAGCAGTGGTACCGGGACAGTCTATGGCTACACCTTC. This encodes CASSGTGTVYGYTF.

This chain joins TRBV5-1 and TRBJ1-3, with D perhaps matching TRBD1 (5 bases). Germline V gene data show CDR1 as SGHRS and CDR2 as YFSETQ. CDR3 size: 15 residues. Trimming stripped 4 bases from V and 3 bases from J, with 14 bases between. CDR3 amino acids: CASSPTQAVGNTIYF. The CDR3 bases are TGCGCCAGCAGCCCGACACAGGCGGTTGGAAACACCATATATTTT.

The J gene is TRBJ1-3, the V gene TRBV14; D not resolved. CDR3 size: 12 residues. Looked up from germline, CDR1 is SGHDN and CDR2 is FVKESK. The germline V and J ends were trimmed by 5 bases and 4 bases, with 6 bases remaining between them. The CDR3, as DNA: TGTGCCAGCAGCTACAGCGGAAACACCATATATTTT. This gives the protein CASSYSGNTIYF.

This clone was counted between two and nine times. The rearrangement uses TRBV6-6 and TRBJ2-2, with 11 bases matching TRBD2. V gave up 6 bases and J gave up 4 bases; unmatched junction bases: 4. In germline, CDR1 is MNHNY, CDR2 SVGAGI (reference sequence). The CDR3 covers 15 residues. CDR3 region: CASRTGTSGTGELFF. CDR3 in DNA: TGTGCCAGCAGGACCGGGACTAGCGGCACCGGGGAGCTGTTTTTT.

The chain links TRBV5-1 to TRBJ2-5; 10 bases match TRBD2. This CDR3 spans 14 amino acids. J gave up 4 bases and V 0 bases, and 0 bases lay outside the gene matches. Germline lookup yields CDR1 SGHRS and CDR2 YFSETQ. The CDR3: CASSLGTSGETQYF. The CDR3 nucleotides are TGCGCCAGCAGCTTGGGGACTAGCGGAGAGACCCAGTACTTC.

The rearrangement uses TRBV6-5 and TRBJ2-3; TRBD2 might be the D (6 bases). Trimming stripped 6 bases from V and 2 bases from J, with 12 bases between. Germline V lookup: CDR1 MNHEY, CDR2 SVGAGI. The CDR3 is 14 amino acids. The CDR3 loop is CASSQDYNTDTQYF. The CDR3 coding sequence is TGTGCCAGCAGCCAGGACTACAACACAGATACGCAGTATTTT.

CDR3 sequence: CASSKAVAGTEQFF. The CDR3 DNA reads TGTGCCAGCAGCAAAGCCGTAGCGGGTACTGAGCAGTTCTTC. The V gene is TRBV21-1, the J gene TRBJ2-1; the tabulated D call, TRBD2, remains unverified against the DNA. TRBV21-1 is noted as a pseudogene. The CDR3 has 14 residues.

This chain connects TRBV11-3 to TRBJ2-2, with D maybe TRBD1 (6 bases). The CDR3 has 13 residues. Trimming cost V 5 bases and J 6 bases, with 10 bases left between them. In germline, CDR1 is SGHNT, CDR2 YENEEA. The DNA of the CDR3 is TGTGCCAGCAGCGGGGGCAGGGCCGGGGAGCTGTTTTTT. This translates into CASSGGRAGELFF.